Following are 8 T cell receptor beta chains from one sample sequenced in a study of CD8+ T cells in alopecia areata. RNA extraction and reverse transcription yielded cDNA as sequencing template. Only in-frame clones appear in the TCRdb table, and some are missing; sequencing was by immunoSEQ multiplex PCR. The sample includes about 140,000 clones, less than 75% of them seen just once. Sequenced: CD8+ T cells sorted from blood. Every receptor here comes from a human donor in good health.

This clone turned up a few times. The rearrangement joins TRBV2 to TRBJ2-1; a possible D gene is TRBD1 (6 bases). The CDR3 spans 16 residues. Germline lookup yields CDR1 SNHLY and CDR2 FYNNEI. Trimming stripped 7 bases from V and 6 bases from J, with 22 bases between. CDR3 nucleotides: TGTGCCAGCAAGCCCCCAGGGGTTAGCGTGGCCAATGAGCAGTTCTTC. Protein: CASKPPGVSVANEQFF. The variable domain in full, with the rest retrieved from reference TRBV2 and TRBJ2-1, is EPEVTQTPSHQVTQMGQEVILRCVPISNHLYFYWYRQILGQKVEFLVSFYNNEISEKSEIFDDQFSVERPDGSNFTLKIRSTKLEDSAMYFCASKPPGVSVANEQFFGPGTRLTVL.

This chain connects TRBV6-6 to TRBJ2-7; D is perhaps TRBD1 or TRBD2 (5 bases each). Germline lookup yields CDR1 MNHNY and CDR2 SVGAGI (reference sequence). Between the trimmed V and J ends, which lost 8 bases and 7 bases, there was a span of 9 bases. This CDR3 is built from 10 residues. CDR3 sequence reads: CASGDREQYF. CDR3 sequence (DNA): TGTGCCAGCGGGGACCGAGAGCAGTACTTC.

This clone was recorded a few times. The chain couples TRBV29-1 to TRBJ1-2, with D unresolved. The germline CDR1 and CDR2 sequences are SQVTM and ANQGSEA. The ends were cut back, 4 bases at V and 7 bases at J, with 13 bases in the middle. The CDR3 contains 12 residues. In nucleotides, the CDR3 is TGCAGCGTTGTCCTCGTTATGGGTGGCTACACCTTC. As protein: CSVVLVMGGYTF.

CDR3 DNA: TGCAGCGCCCTGGGACAACTCTACGAGCAGTACTTC. Amino acid sequence: CSALGQLYEQYF. The chain employs TRBV29-1 and TRBJ2-7; D might be TRBD1 (6 bases). The CDR3 contains 12 residues. Germline V gene lookup returns CDR1 SQVTM and CDR2 ANQGSEA. Trimming took off 7 bases at V and 3 bases at J, with 13 bases between the two ends.

This chain joins TRBV27 and TRBJ2-5; D possibly corresponds to TRBD2 (6 bases). The V end was cut by 2 bases, the J end by 1 base, with 8 bases between. The CDR3 has 14 amino acids. Germline V gene sequence: CDR1 MNHEY, CDR2 SMNVEV (reference sequence). The CDR3 DNA sequence: TGTGCCAGCAGTTTAGGCGGGGCCCAAGAGACCCAGTACTTC. Protein: CASSLGGAQETQYF.

The V gene is TRBV28, the J gene TRBJ2-5; 8 bases align to TRBD1. Unmatched junction bases numbered 7, after V lost 3 bases and J lost 7 bases. This CDR3 spans 14 amino acids. Germline lookup yields CDR1 MDHEN and CDR2 SYDVKM. Here the CDR3 reads CASSFRTGSGTQYF. In DNA, the CDR3 is TGTGCCAGCAGTTTCCGGACAGGGAGTGGGACCCAGTACTTC.

This clone is a singleton in its sample. The chain employs TRBV5-1 and TRBJ2-2; either TRBD1 or TRBD2 may fit D (5 bases each). The CDR3 covers 15 residues. Between the trimmed V and J ends, which lost 0 bases and 4 bases, there was a span of 10 bases. Germline V lookup: CDR1 SGHRS, CDR2 YFSETQ. CDR3 in DNA: TGCGCCAGCAGCTTGGCTGGGGCGGGCACCGGGGAGCTGTTTTTT. It specifies CASSLAGAGTGELFF. Full variable domain (rest looked up from reference TRBV5-1 and TRBJ2-2): KAGVTQTPRYLIKTRGQQVTLSCSPISGHRSVSWYQQTPGQGLQFLFEYFSETQRNKGNFPGRFSGRQFSNSRSEMNVSTLELGDSALYLCASSLAGAGTGELFFGEGSRLTVL.

The J gene is TRBJ2-2, the V gene TRBV27; 8 nucleotides agree with TRBD1. Germline CDR1 MNHEY, CDR2 SMNVEV (reference sequence). V was pared by 7 bases and J by 6 bases, with 4 bases of the junction left unmatched. The CDR3 has 13 amino acids. The CDR3 protein is CASTDRGPGELFF. The CDR3 nucleotides are TGTGCCAGCACCGACAGGGGACCCGGGGAGCTGTTTTTT.